This T cell receptor (beta chain) derives from a study of T cells in Graves' hyperthyroidism and ophthalmopathy. Study-wide findings and caveats: Ophthalmopathy, which appeared later, was predicted by the model a median approximately six months before onset.

Germline CDR1 SGHTA, CDR2 FQGNSA. V lost 1 base and J 3 bases, leaving 9 bases between the germline ends. This CDR3 comprises 14 residues. Patients aged 18 to 65 had newly diagnosed hyperthyroidism that had lasted under 2 months. Clinical symptoms, serum thyroxine, TRAb, thyroid ultrasound and orbital computed tomography established diagnosis. RNA transcripts gave rise to amplified TCR beta CDR3 regions. HTBI primers were employed in a first-round RT-PCR of the TCR CDR3. In TCRdb, the multiplex PCR reads were re-called with MiXCR into one record per CDR3 protein. The profile covers 110,000 to 150,000 distinct CDR3 sequences, with around 20% appearing a single time and more than 65% taken by the ten largest. Concerning this clonotype itself: Its antigen is currently unknown.

The chain employs TRBV7-2 and TRBJ1-2; D may be TRBD1 (5 bases). This clonotype originated in a woman between 50 and 59 years old with Graves' hyperthyroidism that later progressed to Graves' ophthalmopathy. Sequencing used blood. The CDR3 is CASSLGLGDYGYTF. CDR3 DNA sequence: TGTGCCAGCAGCTTAGGCTTGGGGGACTATGGCTACACCTTC.